These 22 T cell receptor beta chains came from one sample sequenced in a study of T cell repertoires in cytomegalovirus infection. TCRdb redid the calling of the reads with MiXCR, one entry per CDR3 protein. The sample lists under 350,000 distinct CDR3 sequences, less than 25% seen once, with approximately 19% in the top ten. The antigens of these receptors remain unknown. The sequencing used cultured PBMCs, collected from culture after CMV antigen stimulation. The receptor set was obtained from a human donor in good health (CMV status not recorded). Some clones in this sample may be carry-over from other donors' samples.

This chain joins TRBV2 and TRBJ2-5; D not certain. V lost 4 bases and J lost 2, with 5 bases in between. Germline CDR1 SNHLY, CDR2 FYNNEI. CDR3 length: 12 residues. The CDR3 sequence is CASSGPQETQYF. The CDR3 nucleotides read TGTGCCAGCAGTGGACCACAAGAGACCCAGTACTTC.

This clonotype was counted ten times or more. The chain combines TRBV5-4 with TRBJ2-7; TRBD1 aligns across 8 bases. Germline CDR1 SGHNT, CDR2 YYREEE (reference sequence). The CDR3 is 15 amino acids. The trim removed 2 bases at V and 2 bases at J, leaving 6 bases unmatched. The DNA of the CDR3 is TGTGCCAGCAGCTTTACAGGGGGAATGACCTACGAGCAGTACTTC. It is translated as CASSFTGGMTYEQYF.

This sequence joins TRBV29-1 and TRBJ2-2; D unclear. Germline lookup yields CDR1 SQVTM and CDR2 ANQGSEA. Trimming removed 5 bases from V and 1 base from J, with 2 bases in between. The CDR3 has 11 residues. The CDR3 DNA follows: TGCAGCGTTCGGAACACCGGGGAGCTGTTTTTT. Its protein product is CSVRNTGELFF.

The genes are TRBV11-3 and TRBJ2-1, with 8 bases identical to TRBD2. Unmatched junction bases numbered 15, after V lost 1 base and J lost 10 bases. The V gene's germline CDR1 is SGHNT and CDR2 YENEEA. The CDR3 extends over 17 amino acids. CDR3 nucleotide sequence: TGTGCCAGCAGCTTAGGGCTCCAGACGGGAGGGGTTGGAGAGCAGTTCTTC. As protein: CASSLGLQTGGVGEQFF.

This clonotype was observed at least ten times. The rearrangement uses TRBV7-2 and TRBJ2-2; 7 bases are a match to TRBD2. The trim removed 2 bases at V and 3 bases at J, leaving 3 bases unmatched. Germline CDR1 SGHTA, CDR2 FQGNSA. The CDR3 is 15 residues long. This CDR3 is CASSLNLADTGELFF. The CDR3, as DNA: TGTGCCAGCAGCTTAAACCTAGCGGACACCGGGGAGCTGTTTTTT.

This clonotype has just a few counts. V is TRBV12-3 or TRBV12-4 and J is TRBJ2-3; 14 nucleotides agree with TRBD2. The V gene end was trimmed by 7 bases and the J gene end by 5 bases; junction bases not matched to a gene: 8. There are 16 residues in the CDR3. The CDR3 bases are TGTGCCAGCATCCAAGGACTAGCGGGAGGAATAGATACGCAGTATTTT. It translates to CASIQGLAGGIDTQYF.

Ten or more counts support this clonotype. The chain carries TRBV7-9 and TRBJ2-3, with D unresolved. Germline V gene lookup returns CDR1 SEHNR and CDR2 FQNEAQ (reference sequence). Trimming cost V 5 bases and J 2 bases, with 11 bases left between them. The CDR3 totals 14 residues. CDR3 in amino acids: CASSNSLSTDTQYF. The CDR3 nucleotides read TGTGCCAGCAGCAACAGCCTATCCACAGATACGCAGTATTTT.

The table lists this clonotype with many counts. The gene calls are TRBV6-2 or TRBV6-3 and TRBJ2-1, with 14 positions matching TRBD2. The CDR3 has 20 residues. Trimming took 6 bases from V and 1 from J; bases not matched to a gene: 14. The germline gives CDR1 MNHEY, CDR2 SVGEGT. CDR3 in amino acids: CASSCPTGLAGDGSYNEQFF. The CDR3 bases are TGTGCCAGCAGCTGCCCTACGGGACTAGCGGGAGATGGGTCCTACAATGAGCAGTTCTTC.

This clonotype has more than one count but fewer than ten. V usage is TRBV7-2 and J usage is TRBJ2-7, with D hard to call. Per germline, CDR1 SGHTA and CDR2 FQGNSA. The CDR3 sequence is 13 residues long. V was cut by 4 bases and J by 7 bases, with 14 bases left in between. The CDR3 here is CASSSLFSEEQYF. For the CDR3, the DNA is TGTGCCAGCAGCTCCCTCTTTTCCGAGGAGCAGTACTTC.

Regarding this clonotype: Given a much more abundant clone one base away, this may be a read error. This chain joins TRBV7-2 and TRBJ2-7; D possibly corresponds to TRBD2 (5 bases). Trimming removed 3 bases from V and 3 bases from J, with 15 bases in between. The germline CDR1 and CDR2 sequences are SGHTA and FQGNSA. The CDR3 consists of 15 residues. The CDR3 protein is CASSLSVGDLYEQYF. Written as DNA, the CDR3 is TGTGCCAGCAGCTTGTCAGTGGGAGATCTCTACGAGCAGTACTTC.

The chain recombines TRBV7-2 with TRBJ2-1; weak D call: TRBD2 (6 bases). Germline loops: CDR1 SGHTA, CDR2 FQGNSA. The V end lost 4 bases, the J end lost 14 bases, and 18 bases lay between the germline ends. The length of the CDR3 is 13 residues. The CDR3 coding sequence is TGTGCCAGCAGCTCCGACTGGGACTTCTACAAGTTCTTC. Its protein is CASSSDWDFYKFF.

This rearrangement joins TRBV2 to TRBJ1-2; tentatively, D is TRBD1 (6 bases). Germline CDR1 SNHLY, CDR2 FYNNEI. Trimming removed 4 bases from V and 7 bases from J, with 16 bases in between. CDR3 length equals 14 residues. The DNA of the CDR3 is TGTGCCAGCAGTGCCCCAGGGGCGTTTTTTGGCTACACCTTC. This gives the protein CASSAPGAFFGYTF.

This clonotype has a handful of counts. This sequence joins TRBV18 and TRBJ2-5; possible D gene TRBD1, 5 bases. Looked up from germline, CDR1 is KGHSH and CDR2 is LQKENI. The CDR3 totals 13 residues. V lost 2 bases and J lost 2, with 6 bases in between. The CDR3 DNA sequence: TGTGCCAGCTCACCAAACAGGCAAGAGACCCAGTACTTC. Protein sequence: CASSPNRQETQYF.

V is TRBV7-3 and J is TRBJ2-7; 10 bases are shared with TRBD2. V lost 0 bases to trimming and J lost 7 bases; unmatched junction nucleotides: 12. The CDR3 totals 17 residues. Germline lookup yields CDR1 SGHTA and CDR2 FQGTGA. CDR3 sequence reads: CASSLTSGRTPTREQYV. As DNA, the CDR3 is TGTGCCAGCAGCTTAACTAGCGGGAGGACCCCTACTCGGGAGCAGTACGTC.

This chain links TRBV12-3 or TRBV12-4 with TRBJ2-3, with 14 bases lining up with TRBD2. V lost 1 base and J lost 4; bases outside the gene matches: 7. CDR3 length: 18 residues. CDR3 coding DNA: TGTGCCAGCAGTTTAGATAGGACTAGCGGGAGGAATGCAGATACGCAGTATTTT. Its protein is CASSLDRTSGRNADTQYF.

This clonotype was found many times. The chain couples TRBV7-2 to TRBJ1-1; unclear D gene. The CDR3 has 14 residues. Trimming took 3 bases from V and 0 from J, leaving 8 bases between them. Germline CDR1 is SGHTA and CDR2 is FQGNSA. The chain's CDR3 is CASSFRAMNTEAFF. Here the CDR3 DNA reads TGTGCCAGCAGCTTTCGGGCCATGAACACTGAAGCTTTCTTT.

The V call is TRBV2, the J call TRBJ1-1, with D possibly being TRBD1 (6 bases). Germline V lookup: CDR1 SNHLY, CDR2 FYNNEI. Trimming took 4 bases from V and 3 from J, leaving 12 bases between them. CDR3 length equals 14 residues. CDR3 DNA sequence: TGTGCCAGCAGTGGGGAGGGGGTTTACACTGAAGCTTTCTTT. It translates to CASSGEGVYTEAFF.

In its sample, this clonotype was seen many times. V and J are TRBV6-5 and TRBJ2-2; no clear D gene. Germline V gene sequence: CDR1 MNHEY, CDR2 SVGAGI. CDR3 size: 17 residues. The V end lost 0 bases, the J end lost 4 bases, and 15 bases lay between the germline ends. This CDR3 reads CASSYSKTIPPTGELFF. CDR3 coding DNA: TGTGCCAGCAGTTACTCGAAGACCATCCCCCCCACCGGGGAGCTGTTTTTT.

This clonotype was seen ten or more times. V gene TRBV12-3 or TRBV12-4 combines with J gene TRBJ1-2; D remains ambiguous. The CDR3 is 13 residues long. The V gene lost 7 bases and the J gene lost 4 bases, with 13 bases spanning the gap. The CDR3 is CASIDPASYGYTF. As DNA, the CDR3 is TGTGCCAGCATCGACCCGGCTAGCTATGGCTACACCTTC.

The sample holds a few counts of this clonotype. V is TRBV7-9 and J is TRBJ2-1, with 12 positions matching TRBD1. V gave up 4 bases and J gave up 5 bases; unmatched junction bases: 3. Germline V CDR1 and CDR2: SEHNR, FQNEAQ (reference sequence). CDR3 length equals 15 residues. CDR3 sequence reads: CASSSRDRGHNEQFF. The CDR3 DNA follows: TGTGCCAGCAGCTCCCGGGACAGGGGGCACAATGAGCAGTTCTTC.

The V call is TRBV19, the J call TRBJ2-1, with D tentatively TRBD2 (5 bases). V was clipped by 6 bases and J by 5 bases, with 17 bases between them. From germline, CDR1 is LNHDA and CDR2 SQIVND (reference sequence). The CDR3 covers 15 residues. CDR3 DNA: TGTGCCAGTAGATATAGCGCGGGTTTAAACAATGAGCAGTTCTTC. Translating gives CASRYSAGLNNEQFF.

This clonotype was counted at least ten times. The chain is built from TRBV12-3 or TRBV12-4 and TRBJ2-5; D is uncertain. Trimming removed 4 bases from V and 5 bases from J, with 8 bases in between. The CDR3 has 12 amino acids. The CDR3 sequence is CASSYRVETQYF. CDR3 DNA sequence: TGTGCCAGCAGTTACCGGGTCGAGACCCAGTACTTC.